These T cell receptor beta chains were read from a single sample in a study of blood T cell repertoires in COVID-19. Clones were read by immunoSEQ multiplex PCR, and TCRdb kept only the in-frame ones, dropping some. The table includes a few hundred thousand clones, about 90% detected once. Sequenced sample: PBMCs or T cells enriched from blood (not recorded which). These receptors were taken from a woman in her thirties who had recovered from COVID-19. Each CDR3 is given without its conserved first and last residue. Fields, in order: J gene, V gene, D gene, CDR3 protein. The D gene is left open where the match is weak.

TRBJ1-2	TRBV19	.	ASTNGGPVGLGYT
TRBJ2-1	TRBV7-9	.	ASSLALTGGLYNEQF
TRBJ1-2	TRBV2	.	ASRGQTNYGYT
TRBJ1-1	TRBV11-2	.	ASRPPRETNTEAF
TRBJ1-1	TRBV2	TRBD1	ASRIQGINTEAF
TRBJ1-4	TRBV5-4	TRBD1	ASSPQGATNEKLF
TRBJ2-2	TRBV21-1	.	ASSKAHYSNTGELF
TRBJ2-7	TRBV13	TRBD1	ASSTRQGFYEQY
TRBJ2-3	TRBV4-1	TRBD2	ASSNAGGTDTQY
TRBJ2-7	TRBV19	TRBD1	ASSIGTGAAYEQY
TRBJ1-5	TRBV2	.	ASGMEGSLSNQPQH
TRBJ1-5	TRBV11-2	.	ASSLGDSGNQPQH
TRBJ1-2	TRBV15	TRBD1	ATSRDRQGGFLSYT
TRBJ2-6	TRBV5-1	.	ASSSTGSGANVLT
TRBJ2-3	TRBV29-1	TRBD2	SVDRATSGVSTDTQY
TRBJ1-5	TRBV6-5	TRBD1	ASRRTGGASQPQH
TRBJ1-2	TRBV6-5	.	ASREGAVGYT
TRBJ1-2	TRBV5-4	.	ASSPAGGSGNYGYT
TRBJ2-7	TRBV5-4	.	ASSLDPGRSYEQY
TRBJ1-2	TRBV29-1	TRBD1	SVAQGAGYT
TRBJ2-7	TRBV6-5	.	ASSYLPQGYEQY
TRBJ2-7	TRBV3-1/TRBV3-2	.	ASSHSGDEQY
TRBJ1-1	TRBV6-5	.	ASSPRTTVNTEAF
TRBJ2-7	TRBV28	TRBD1	ASSLWGGQGGNEQY
TRBJ1-2	TRBV18	.	ASSPDSSYGYT
TRBJ2-6	TRBV19	TRBD1	GQESSGANVLT
TRBJ2-1	TRBV5-5	TRBD1	ASSIGDSSYNEQF
TRBJ1-2	TRBV30	.	AWSAPDSGNYGYT
TRBJ2-3	TRBV3-1/TRBV3-2	.	ASSQATSGLTDTQY
TRBJ1-5	TRBV21-1	.	ASSKDSRSCSNQPQH
TRBJ2-3	TRBV12-3/TRBV12-4	.	ASSLGVRDTQY
TRBJ1-1	TRBV5-1	TRBD1	ASSPGQGAEAF
TRBJ2-7	TRBV6-5	TRBD1	ASRRQGGDSYEQY
TRBJ1-5	TRBV7-3	.	ASSSGSNQPQH
TRBJ2-1	TRBV6-5	TRBD1	ASSWDRGGGEQF
TRBJ1-2	TRBV19	TRBD1	ASSPHGTGDYGYT
TRBJ1-1	TRBV7-2	TRBD1	ASSLWQQGRAF
TRBJ1-1	TRBV6-4	TRBD1	ASSEETGGRAEAF
TRBJ1-2	TRBV29-1	TRBD1	SAGTGVGNYGYT
TRBJ1-1	TRBV3-1/TRBV3-2	.	ASSQRGGGTEAF
TRBJ1-2	TRBV5-5	.	ASSLVPTDLYGYT
TRBJ1-5	TRBV6-5	.	ASSLNGGRDQPQH
TRBJ1-1	TRBV6-6	.	ASSYGQGMNTEAF
TRBJ2-7	TRBV6-6	TRBD2	ASSHPTGRAGGGLGSSYEQY
TRBJ2-7	TRBV29-1	.	SVGSGSYEQY
TRBJ2-2	TRBV13	TRBD2	ASSGGGWTGELF
TRBJ2-7	TRBV2	.	ASTGRSYEQY
TRBJ2-2	TRBV6-5	.	ASSYLSGGSAGELF
TRBJ1-4	TRBV2	.	ASRLQGNREKLF
TRBJ2-7	TRBV27	TRBD1	ASSSPGTGAYEQY
TRBJ1-5	TRBV6-5	TRBD1	ASSHGGQKGQPQH
TRBJ2-5	TRBV10-3	.	AISGTHSETQY
TRBJ1-6	TRBV6-1	TRBD1	ASSGGINRGLPSYNSPLH
TRBJ2-1	TRBV3-1/TRBV3-2	.	ASSMGGVQQF
TRBJ2-7	TRBV5-4	TRBD2	ASSWAGGRNEQY
TRBJ1-1	TRBV6-1	TRBD1	ASSESQGVAEAF
TRBJ2-2	TRBV27	.	ASSLFPAGLGGTGELF
TRBJ1-1	TRBV5-1	.	ASSPDRVSEAF
TRBJ1-1	TRBV5-1	.	ASSLELGQNTEAF
TRBJ2-5	TRBV5-1	TRBD2	ASSLGGPLAGVETQY